This TCR beta chain was sequenced during a study of graft-versus-host responses after intestinal transplantation. Background on the study: Recipients uniformly received anti-thymocyte globulin induction, followed by tacrolimus and steroids for approximately 3 years.

Overall study findings and caveats: Maximum circulating GvH clone levels tracked with early post-transplant HvG decreases. Clonal ratios of graft-versus-host to host-versus-graft in allografts were high for patients exhibiting graft-donor T cell macrochimerism.

The ends were cut back, 0 bases at V and 6 bases at J, with 12 bases in the middle. Looked up from germline, CDR1 is SGHDT and CDR2 is YYEEEE. The CDR3 has 14 amino acids. Irradiated, violet-dye-labeled stimulators (roughly 200,000) were plated alongside roughly 200,000 CFSE-labeled responders. By proportion, this clone is medium-sized. Repertoires were generated with immunoSEQ multiplex PCR, while TCRdb's copy carries only in-frame clones and drops some. This sample carries approximately 6,900 clones, approximately 25% of them seen once, and the ten largest clones take roughly 6.3%. The V and J genes are TRBV5-6 and TRBJ2-5; TRBD1 is a possible D gene (6 bases). The sequence was collected from a human patient who was an organ donor for intestinal transplantation. Sequencing was performed on alloreactive CD8+ T cells from a mixed lymphocyte reaction culture, taken before transplantation. Stated subset: CFSE-low proliferating T cells sorted from roughly 6-day pre-transplant mixed lymphocyte reaction (GvH or HvG direction). The CDR3 DNA follows: TGTGCCAGCAGCTTGGGGGTAGGGGGACAGACCCAGTACTTC. Translation: CASSLGVGGQTQYF.